The entry below describes one TCR beta chain. The antigen remains undetermined. This specimen belongs to a study of CD8 T cells in Susac syndrome. The study's findings and limits: In its TCR sequencing and HLA analysis, the study acknowledged that the number of individuals was relatively small.

Random hexamers served to reverse transcribe about 0.5 to 1 ug RNA. Via MiXCR, TCRdb re-called the immunoSEQ multiplex PCR reads, giving one row per CDR3 protein. This sample has about 200,000 distinct CDR3 sequences, with 85% to 95% found just once. In blood CD8+ and CD4+ T cells, TCR beta underwent sequencing. Purification of the CD8+ and CD4+ T cells relied on negative isolation, and TEMRA cells underwent FACS enrichment. Germline assignment: CDR1 SQVTM and CDR2 ANQGSEA. V was pared by 7 bases and J by 6 bases, with 13 bases between. This CDR3 has 12 amino acids. Source material: CD4+ T cells from PBMCs. The rearrangement uses TRBV29-1 and TRBJ2-1; tentatively, D is TRBD2 (7 bases). This TCR was recovered from a human donor in good health. Here the CDR3 reads CSGERGGNEQFF. CDR3 sequence (DNA): TGCAGCGGGGAGAGGGGGGGCAATGAGCAGTTCTTC.